A single sample is the source of the 32 T cell receptor beta chains below, sequenced in a study of Graves' ophthalmopathy and Graves' hyperthyroidism. Amplified material comprised TCR beta CDR3 regions derived from RNA transcripts. The first-round RT-PCR employed HTBI primers together with the Qiagen OneStep RT-PCR kit. A multiplex PCR was then performed as the second round. MiXCR, run by TCRdb on the multiplex PCR reads, gives a single entry per CDR3 protein. The sample gives approximately 160,000 distinct CDR3 sequences, around 40% of which show up once; roughly 8.9% is in the top ten. The sample consisted of peripheral blood. These receptors were taken from a man aged 25-45 years with Graves' ophthalmopathy.

This chain links TRBV11-1 with TRBJ2-7, with 13 bases aligning to TRBD2. Trimming at V came to 3 bases and at J to 3 bases, leaving 2 bases not matched to a gene. Per the germline V gene, CDR1 is SGHAT and CDR2 is FQDESV (reference sequence). The CDR3 has 15 amino acids. CDR3: CASSFGTSGDYEQYF. The CDR3 DNA is TGTGCCAGCAGCTTCGGGACTAGCGGGGACTACGAGCAGTACTTC.

The sample holds many counts of this clonotype. The chain combines TRBV27 with TRBJ1-4; 7 nucleotides line up with TRBD1. The CDR3 has 13 amino acids. With V trimmed by 7 bases and J by 5 bases, 4 bases remained unmatched. CDR1 MNHEY and CDR2 SMNVEV come from the germline V gene (reference sequence). CDR3 amino acids: CASKPGGNEKLFF. The CDR3 bases are TGTGCCAGCAAACCAGGGGGAAATGAAAAACTGTTTTTT. The complete variable domain, with remaining parts taken from reference TRBV27 and TRBJ1-4, reads EAQVTQNPRYLITVTGKKLTVTCSQNMNHEYMSWYRQDPGLGLRQIYYSMNVEVTDKGDVPEGYKVSRKEKRNFPLILESPSPNQTSLYFCASKPGGNEKLFFGSGTQLSVL.

The chain has TRBV27 and TRBJ1-2; no reliable D call. Trimming took off 7 bases at V and 0 bases at J, with 18 bases between the two ends. Germline V CDR1 and CDR2: MNHEY, SMNVEV (reference sequence). The CDR3 extends over 16 amino acids. This CDR3 reads CASTPRAPSPNYGYTF. Here the CDR3 DNA reads TGTGCCAGCACCCCTCGGGCGCCCTCACCTAACTATGGCTACACCTTC.

At least ten counts were recorded for this clonotype. The J gene is TRBJ2-7, the V gene TRBV27, with TRBD2 matching 8 bases. The V segment lost 3 bases and the J segment 0 bases; nucleotides outside the gene matches: 4. Germline assignment: CDR1 MNHEY and CDR2 SMNVEV (reference sequence). There are 15 residues in the CDR3. In DNA form, the CDR3 reads TGTGCCAGCAGTTTTGAGCGGGGGAGCTCCTACGAGCAGTACTTC. Protein product: CASSFERGSSYEQYF.

At least ten counts were recorded for this clonotype. This chain connects TRBV6-1 to TRBJ2-2; 13 bases are shared with TRBD2. In germline, CDR1 is MNHNS, CDR2 SASEGT. The V and J ends lost 6 bases and 6 bases, in that order; junction bases with no gene match: 4. CDR3 size: 15 residues. CDR3 loop: CASSRTSGGAGELFF. In DNA form, the CDR3 reads TGTGCCAGCAGCCGGACTAGCGGGGGCGCCGGGGAGCTGTTTTTT.

This clonotype occurred many times. The rearrangement uses TRBV15 and TRBJ1-5; D gene unclear. V lost 1 base, J lost 4 bases, and 5 bases lay in between. Per the germline V gene, CDR1 is LNHNV and CDR2 is YYDKDF (reference sequence). The CDR3 sequence is 13 residues long. The CDR3 DNA reads as TGTGCCACCAGCAGAGCCACTAATCAGCCCCAGCATTTT. Its protein product is CATSRATNQPQHF. Based on the CDR3 plus reference TRBV15 and TRBJ1-5, the full variable domain is DAMVIQNPRYQVTQFGKPVTLSCSQTLNHNVMYWYQQKSSQAPKLLFHYYDKDFNNEADTPDNFQSRRPNTSFCFLDIRSPGLGDTAMYLCATSRATNQPQHFGDGTRLSIL.

The chain employs TRBV13 and TRBJ1-2; possibly TRBD1 for D (5 bases). The ends were cut back, 5 bases at V and 0 bases at J, with 13 bases in the middle. Germline V gene data show CDR1 as PRHDT and CDR2 as FYEKMQ (reference sequence). This CDR3 is built from 15 residues. The CDR3 DNA is TGTGCCAGCAGCCCTCCGGGGGGAGCTAACTATGGCTACACCTTC. Translating it yields CASSPPGGANYGYTF.

This clonotype was seen at least ten times. The genes are TRBV5-1 and TRBJ2-2; the D gene is possibly TRBD2 (7 bases). V lost 0 bases, J lost 4 bases, and 10 bases lay in between. The CDR3 totals 15 residues. In germline, CDR1 is SGHRS, CDR2 YFSETQ. This CDR3 is CASSLVAGATGELFF. The CDR3 DNA reads as TGCGCCAGCAGCTTGGTGGCGGGGGCCACCGGGGAGCTGTTTTTT.

As for this clonotype: Compared with germline, one end of the junction differs, possibly owing to a read error. The chain recombines TRBV11-2 with TRBJ2-7, with TRBD1 matching 8 bases. The CDR3 length is 15 residues. Germline values: CDR1 SGHAT, CDR2 FQNNGV. CDR3 region: CASSYLGQGYDEQYF. CDR3 sequence (DNA): TGCGCCAGCAGCTATCTCGGACAGGGTTACGACGAGCAGTACTTC.

Only a few counts were recorded for this clonotype. V is TRBV28 and J is TRBJ1-2; D remains unclear. V dropped 7 bases and J dropped 1 base, with 10 bases sitting between them. Germline V gene sequence: CDR1 MDHEN, CDR2 SYDVKM. CDR3 size: 13 residues. The CDR3 spells CASTPALNYGYTF. As DNA, the CDR3 is TGTGCCAGCACTCCCGCGCTTAACTATGGCTACACCTTC.

V gene TRBV27 combines with J gene TRBJ2-2, with D uncertain. Germline CDR1 and CDR2: MNHEY and SMNVEV (reference sequence). The CDR3 loop spans 14 amino acids. V lost 5 bases, J lost 5 bases, and 12 bases lay in between. CDR3 nucleotide sequence: TGTGCCAGCAGTGTCCTCAGTGGGACCGGGGAGCTGTTTTTT. Translating gives CASSVLSGTGELFF.

This clonotype appeared many times. The chain has TRBV2 and TRBJ2-7; the D is unclear. Germline CDR1 is SNHLY and CDR2 is FYNNEI. The CDR3 is 11 residues long. V shed 7 bases and J shed 1 base, with 5 bases lying between them. The chain's CDR3 is CASTRSYEQYF. CDR3 coding DNA: TGTGCCAGCACTAGGTCCTACGAGCAGTACTTC.

This clonotype was recorded many times. The chain recombines TRBV28 with TRBJ2-7, with 12 bases aligning to TRBD1. CDR1 and CDR2 (germline): MDHEN, SYDVKM. The CDR3 runs 19 residues. The V segment lost 3 bases and the J segment 4 bases; nucleotides outside the gene matches: 16. The CDR3 DNA sequence: TGTGCCAGCAGTTTTCGCACAACCGGGACAGGGGGCGCTTGGTACGAGCAGTACTTC. Encoded protein: CASSFRTTGTGGAWYEQYF.

This clonotype was detected ten times or more. This chain's CDR3 is CASSLSQGAGDTEAFF. CDR3 DNA: TGTGCCAGCAGTTTAAGTCAGGGGGCTGGGGACACTGAAGCTTTCTTT. The V call is TRBV28, the J call TRBJ1-1; 8 nucleotides align to TRBD1. CDR3 length: 16 residues. Trimming at V came to 2 bases and at J to 3 bases, leaving 8 bases not matched to a gene. CDR1 and CDR2 (germline): MDHEN, SYDVKM. Full variable domain (rest looked up from reference TRBV28 and TRBJ1-1): DVKVTQSSRYLVKRTGEKVFLECVQDMDHENMFWYRQDPGLGLRLIYFSYDVKMKEKGDIPEGYSVSREKKERFSLILESASTNQTSMYLCASSLSQGAGDTEAFFGQGTRLTVV.

The V call is TRBV6-5, the J call TRBJ1-6; D remains unclear. Germline lookup yields CDR1 MNHEY and CDR2 SVGAGI. The CDR3 runs to 17 residues. V gave up 1 base and J gave up 0 bases, with 10 bases separating them. CDR3 amino acids: CASSYLQTLSYNSPLHF. CDR3 sequence (DNA): TGTGCCAGCAGTTACTTGCAAACACTCTCCTATAATTCACCCCTCCACTTT.

The V gene is TRBV6-1, the J gene TRBJ2-7; TRBD1 matches at 9 bases. The J call may be wrong; the DNA end is better matched by TRBJ2-5. The CDR3 has 14 amino acids. CDR1 and CDR2 from the germline V gene are MNHNS and SASEGT. CDR3 DNA: TGTGCCAGCAGTCGACAGGGGGACGAAGAGACCCAGTACTTC. It translates to CASSRQGDEETQYF.

This clonotype showed up many times. The V and J genes are TRBV19 and TRBJ2-7; a weak D match, TRBD2 (6 bases). V was cut by 0 bases and J by 3 bases, with 9 bases left in between. CDR1 is LNHDA and CDR2 is SQIVND in the germline V gene (reference sequence). This CDR3 contains 14 residues. In DNA form, the CDR3 reads TGTGCCAGTAGTATAGAAAGACTAGGCTACGAGCAGTACTTC. Encoded protein: CASSIERLGYEQYF.

This sequence joins TRBV15 and TRBJ2-5; 8 bases match TRBD1. Per germline, CDR1 LNHNV and CDR2 YYDKDF (reference sequence). CDR3 size: 16 residues. After removal of 0 bases from V and 5 bases from J, the junction contained 8 bases not matched to a gene. This CDR3 reads CATSRDHGQGGETQYF. Here the CDR3 DNA reads TGTGCCACCAGCAGAGATCATGGACAGGGAGGCGAGACCCAGTACTTC.

V gene TRBV7-2 combines with J gene TRBJ2-5; 7 bases align to TRBD2. CDR1 is SGHTA and CDR2 is FQGNSA in the germline V gene. The CDR3 spans 14 residues. V was clipped by 5 bases and J by 0 bases; unmatched bases: 3. The CDR3 DNA follows: TGTGCCAGCAGCCATAGCGGGCACCAAGAGACCCAGTACTTC. This codes for CASSHSGHQETQYF.

There are many counts of this clonotype. The CDR3 protein is CASSLAVRTEAFF. CDR3 sequence (DNA): TGTGCCAGCAGCCTCGCGGTGAGGACTGAAGCTTTCTTT. The V call is TRBV14, the J call TRBJ1-1; D is unclear. Germline lookup yields CDR1 SGHDN and CDR2 FVKESK. The CDR3 is 13 residues long. The V end lost 4 bases, the J end lost 5 bases, and 11 bases lay between the germline ends. Filled out from reference TRBV14 and TRBJ1-1, the complete variable domain reads EAGVTQFPSHSVIEKGQTVTLRCDPISGHDNLYWYRRVMGKEIKFLLHFVKESKQDESGMPNNRFLAERTGGTYSTLKVQPAELEDSGVYFCASSLAVRTEAFFGQGTRLTVV.

The chain uses TRBV28 and TRBJ2-7, with D possibly matching TRBD2 (6 bases). The V end was cut by 6 bases, the J end by 4 bases, with 13 bases between. The CDR3 has 13 residues. Germline V CDR1 and CDR2: MDHEN, SYDVKM. In nucleotides, the CDR3 is TGTGCCAGCAGACGACCGGAGGGGTACGAGCAGTACTTC. Its protein is CASRRPEGYEQYF.

Many counts were recorded for this clonotype. The V call is TRBV12-3 or TRBV12-4, the J call TRBJ1-2; a possible D gene is TRBD1 (5 bases). CDR3 length: 12 amino acids. Trimming shortened V by 4 bases and J by 8 bases, and 11 bases separated the two germline ends. CDR3 coding DNA: TGTGCCAGCAGTTCCGGGACCGGAGGCTACACCTTC. This gives the protein CASSSGTGGYTF.

This clonotype has a single count. The V and J genes are TRBV19 and TRBJ1-6; D uncertain. The CDR3 spans 14 residues. Trimming left V 3 bases short and J 8 bases short, with 11 bases between. CDR1 is LNHDA and CDR2 is SQIVND in the germline V gene (reference sequence). CDR3 DNA sequence: TGTGCCAGTAGTATTAGAAGGTTCGATTCACCCCTCCACTTT. This gives the protein CASSIRRFDSPLHF. Filled out from reference TRBV19 and TRBJ1-6, the complete variable domain reads DGGITQSPKYLFRKEGQNVTLSCEQNLNHDAMYWYRQDPGQGLRLIYYSQIVNDFQKGDIAEGYSVSREKKESFPLTVTSAQKNPTAFYLCASSIRRFDSPLHFGNGTRLTVT.

The chain uses TRBV6-1 and TRBJ1-2; maybe TRBD1 (6 bases). This CDR3 is built from 15 residues. The germline gives CDR1 MNHNS, CDR2 SASEGT. V lost 7 bases and J lost 0, with 15 bases in between. CDR3 nucleotides: TGTGCCAGCACCTATGGGGGCCAAACTAACTATGGCTACACCTTC. Translating gives CASTYGGQTNYGYTF.

This clonotype was counted ten times or more. V is TRBV4-2 and J is TRBJ2-5, with D possibly TRBD2 on 6 matching bases. V lost 5 bases and J lost 6, with 16 bases in between. Per germline, CDR1 LGHNA and CDR2 YNFKEQ. The CDR3 covers 14 residues. CDR3 nucleotides: TGTGCCAGCAGCTACGATGGGGCGGGACAGACCCAGTACTTC. It specifies CASSYDGAGQTQYF.

In its sample, this clonotype was seen once. This chain connects TRBV6-5 to TRBJ1-2, with TRBD1 identical over 12 bases. Trimming took 4 bases from V and 5 from J; bases not matched to a gene: 5. This CDR3 is built from 15 residues. Germline V gene lookup returns CDR1 MNHEY and CDR2 SVGAGI. CDR3 in amino acids: CASSFGTGGRYGYTF. CDR3 nucleotides: TGTGCCAGCAGTTTCGGGACAGGGGGCCGGTATGGCTACACCTTC.

This clonotype is a singleton in its sample. The rearrangement uses TRBV6-2 or TRBV6-3 and TRBJ1-1; D is undetermined. Trimming pared 6 bases from V and 1 base from J, leaving 12 bases between. Germline-derived CDR1 and CDR2 are MNHEY and SVGEGT. This CDR3 contains 14 residues. In nucleotides, the CDR3 is TGTGCCAGCAGCCTTGCTGACACGAACACTGAAGCTTTCTTT. As protein: CASSLADTNTEAFF.

This clonotype was detected many times. This sequence joins TRBV7-3 and TRBJ2-7; 9 bases map to TRBD2. V shed 5 bases, J shed 3 bases, and the junction held 5 bases outside the gene matches. The germline V gene encodes CDR1 SGHTA and CDR2 FQGTGA. The CDR3 runs 14 residues. The CDR3 DNA is TGTGCCAGCAGCCCTAGCGGGGTGGGCTACGAGCAGTACTTC. Protein product: CASSPSGVGYEQYF. The full variable domain, rest sourced from reference TRBV7-3 and TRBJ2-7, is GAGVSQTPSNKVTEKGKYVELRCDPISGHTALYWYRQSLGQGPEFLIYFQGTGAADDSGLPNDRFFAVRPEGSVSTLKIQRTERGDSAVYLCASSPSGVGYEQYFGPGTRLTVT.

In its sample, this clonotype was seen many times. The CDR3 spells CASSFLAGPGEQYF. For the CDR3, the DNA is TGTGCCAGCAGTTTTTTAGCGGGACCTGGTGAGCAGTACTTC. The genes are TRBV28 and TRBJ2-7; 8 bases are shared with TRBD2. V shed 3 bases and J 7 bases; nucleotides not matched to a gene: 8. The CDR3 is 14 amino acids. Germline-derived CDR1 and CDR2 are MDHEN and SYDVKM.

The DNA for the CDR3 is TGTGCCACCAGCAACGACAGGGACACTGAAGCTTTCTTT. This codes for CATSNDRDTEAFF. The chain links TRBV15 to TRBJ1-1; 7 bases line up with TRBD1. CDR3 length: 13 amino acids. Trimming took 4 bases from V and 3 from J; bases not matched to a gene: 2. The germline CDR1 and CDR2 sequences are LNHNV and YYDKDF (reference sequence).

The chain recombines TRBV15 with TRBJ2-7; D unresolved. The CDR3 has 13 residues. Between the trimmed V and J ends, which lost 0 bases and 3 bases, there was a span of 6 bases. Looked up from germline, CDR1 is LNHNV and CDR2 is YYDKDF (reference sequence). This chain's CDR3 is CATSREGFYEQYF. The CDR3 nucleotides read TGTGCCACCAGCAGAGAGGGATTCTACGAGCAGTACTTC.

This clonotype was seen at least ten times. The V and J genes are TRBV12-3 or TRBV12-4 and TRBJ2-7; D is undetermined. The CDR3 runs to 14 residues. V lost 3 bases, J lost 5 bases, and 14 bases lay in between. The CDR3: CASSLLAGSHEQYF. In DNA, the CDR3 is TGTGCCAGCAGTTTGTTAGCTGGATCCCACGAGCAGTACTTC.